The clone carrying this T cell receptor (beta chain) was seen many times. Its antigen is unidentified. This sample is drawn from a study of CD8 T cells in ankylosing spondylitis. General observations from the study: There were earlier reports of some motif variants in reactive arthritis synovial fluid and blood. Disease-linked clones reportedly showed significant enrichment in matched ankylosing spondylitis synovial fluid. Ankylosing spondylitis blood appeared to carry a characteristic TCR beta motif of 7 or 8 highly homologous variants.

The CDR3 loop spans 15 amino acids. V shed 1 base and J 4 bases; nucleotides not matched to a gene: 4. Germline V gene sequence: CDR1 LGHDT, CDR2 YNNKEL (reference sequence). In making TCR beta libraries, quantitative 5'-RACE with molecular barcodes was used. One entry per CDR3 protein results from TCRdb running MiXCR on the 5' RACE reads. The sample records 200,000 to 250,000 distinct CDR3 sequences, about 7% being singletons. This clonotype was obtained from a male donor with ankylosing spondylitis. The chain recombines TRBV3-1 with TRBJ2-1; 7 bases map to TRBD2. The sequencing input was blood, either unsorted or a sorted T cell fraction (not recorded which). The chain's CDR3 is CASSQGGRIYNEQFF. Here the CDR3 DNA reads TGTGCCAGCAGCCAAGGCGGGAGAATTTACAATGAGCAGTTCTTC.